Below, one T cell receptor (beta chain) is given with its context. These data originate in a study of T cells in Graves' hyperthyroidism and ophthalmopathy. The CDR3 runs to 16 residues. CDR1 and CDR2 (germline): LNHDA, SQIVND (reference sequence). V was clipped by 3 bases and J by 7 bases, with 19 bases between them. Graves' hyperthyroidism qualified as stable when ophthalmopathy did not progress within 18 months. Those with hyperthyroidism were 18 to 65 years old, newly diagnosed, and ill for under 2 months. Researchers amplified the TCR beta CDR3 regions from RNA transcripts. First-round RT-PCR of the TCR CDR3 relied on the HTBI primer set. In TCRdb, the multiplex PCR reads were re-called with MiXCR into one record per CDR3 protein. The table shows some 740,000 distinct CDR3 sequences, with 13% to 15% occurring only once.

The sequenced sample was blood. The chain employs TRBV19 and TRBJ2-1; the D gene is possibly TRBD2 (8 bases). This sequence originates from a woman aged 18-30 years with Graves' hyperthyroidism. The CDR3 sequence is CASSMQTGTSSNEQFF. As DNA, the CDR3 is TGTGCCAGTAGTATGCAGACAGGGACTAGTTCGAATGAGCAGTTCTTC.